A single sample gave rise to the 17 T cell receptor beta chains below, sequenced in a study of tumor-infiltrating T cells and Merkel cell polyomavirus. Looking at the study overall: The study examined CD8+ T cells specific for the Merkel cell polyomavirus KLL epitope.

All patients' tumors stained robustly positive for Merkel cell polyomavirus Large T antigen by immunohistochemistry. Using immunoSEQ multiplex PCR, the repertoire was profiled, and TCRdb retains in-frame clones only, with some absent. Among around 3,100 clones listed, about 83% were seen once. The sequenced material came from tumor tissue. The receptors derive from a middle-aged man with Merkel cell carcinoma.

This rearrangement joins TRBV4-3 to TRBJ1-2; D gene ambiguous. Trimming cost V 0 bases and J 2 bases, with 4 bases left between them. The length of the CDR3 is 13 residues. Looked up from germline, CDR1 is LGHNA and CDR2 is YSLEER. The CDR3: CASSQDGNYGYTF. For the CDR3, the DNA is TGCGCCAGCAGCCAAGACGGGAACTATGGCTACACCTTC.

The V gene is TRBV25-1, the J gene TRBJ1-2; D is unclear. Trimming took off 6 bases at V and 8 bases at J, with 19 bases between the two ends. CDR1 and CDR2 from the germline V gene are MGHDK and SYGVNS. The CDR3 extends over 14 amino acids. CDR3 nucleotides: TGTGCCAGCAGGACCAACGAGAGGTCTGGAGGCTACACCTTC. This sequence encodes CASRTNERSGGYTF.

V usage is TRBV10-3 and J usage is TRBJ1-1; 12 bases fit TRBD1. From germline, CDR1 is ENHRY and CDR2 SYGVKD. Germline trimming cut 2 bases from V and 4 bases from J; bases unmatched to any gene: 2. This CDR3 is built from 15 residues. The CDR3 nucleotides read TGTGCCATCAGTGAGGGGGACAGGGGGCCCACTGAAGCTTTCTTT. Amino acid sequence: CAISEGDRGPTEAFF.

CDR3 residues: CASSLGTGNIQYF. DNA for the CDR3: TGTGCCAGCAGCTTGGGGACAGGGAACATTCAGTACTTC. This sequence joins TRBV7-2 and TRBJ2-4; 9 positions match TRBD1. CDR3 length: 13 amino acids. The V gene end was trimmed by 3 bases and the J gene end by 7 bases; junction bases not matched to a gene: 1. Germline V gene lookup returns CDR1 SGHTA and CDR2 FQGNSA.

J is TRBJ1-2 and V is TRBV9, with 8 bases fitting TRBD1. Germline CDR1 reads SGDLS; CDR2 reads YYNGEE. The CDR3 runs 13 residues. Trimming took 7 bases from V and 6 from J; bases not matched to a gene: 8. CDR3 in amino acids: CASVGQGNDGYTF. The CDR3 DNA reads as TGTGCCAGCGTCGGACAGGGCAACGATGGCTACACCTTC. The full variable domain, in which reference TRBV9 and TRBJ1-2 provide the parts outside the CDR3, is DSGVTQTPKHLITATGQRVTLRCSPRSGDLSVYWYQQSLDQGLQFLIQYYNGEERAKGNILERFSAQQFPDLHSELNLSSLELGDSALYFCASVGQGNDGYTFGSGTRLTVV.

Here the CDR3 reads CASSLETSNEQFF. CDR3 nucleotide sequence: TGTGCCAGCAGCTTAGAGACTAGCAATGAGCAGTTCTTC. The chain has TRBV11-2 and TRBJ2-1; tentative D call: TRBD2 (6 bases). There are 13 residues in the CDR3. Deletions cut 0 bases from V and 6 bases from J, with 6 bases between. From germline, CDR1 is SGHAT and CDR2 FQNNGV. Full variable domain (remainder filled in from reference TRBV11-2 and TRBJ2-1): EAGVAQSPRYKIIEKRQSVAFWCNPISGHATLYWYQQILGQGPKLLIQFQNNGVVDDSQLPKDRFSAERLKGVDSTLKIQPAKLEDSAVYLCASSLETSNEQFFGPGTRLTVL.

CDR3 loop: CASSYSGLMNTEAFF. The CDR3 DNA is TGTGCCAGCAGTTACTCGGGACTCATGAACACTGAAGCTTTCTTT. The rearrangement uses TRBV6-5 and TRBJ1-1; maybe TRBD1 (5 bases). Germline V gene sequence: CDR1 MNHEY, CDR2 SVGAGI. V was pared by 0 bases and J by 0 bases, with 8 bases between. The CDR3 is made up of 15 amino acids.

In its sample, this clone was seen a few times. V usage is TRBV19 and J usage is TRBJ2-7; D is unclear. Germline lookup yields CDR1 LNHDA and CDR2 SQIVND (reference sequence). V gave up 0 bases and J gave up 9 bases, with 15 bases separating them. The CDR3 has 14 amino acids. The CDR3 DNA reads TGTGCCAGTAGTATAGATCTCGCGCGTCTCGGGCAGTACTTC. Encoded protein: CASSIDLARLGQYF.

The chain uses TRBV6-5 and TRBJ1-1, with no clear D. The CDR3 extends over 13 amino acids. CDR1 MNHEY and CDR2 SVGAGI come from the germline V gene. V was pared by 8 bases and J by 6 bases, with 16 bases between. The CDR3 DNA reads TGTGCCAGCGCGCTGGTAATATACGCTGAAGCTTTCTTT. This encodes CASALVIYAEAFF.

This clone was seen just once. This sequence joins TRBV7-9 and TRBJ1-5; 7 bases line up with TRBD1. Germline CDR1 SEHNR, CDR2 FQNEAQ (reference sequence). This CDR3 contains 14 residues. Germline trimming cut 5 bases from V and 7 bases from J; bases unmatched to any gene: 8. The CDR3 loop is CASSMTGSLQPQHF. CDR3 nucleotides: TGTGCCAGCAGCATGACAGGGTCTCTCCAGCCCCAGCATTTT.

CDR3 protein: CASSLAETAQETQYF. CDR3 sequence (DNA): TGTGCCAGCAGCTTAGCCGAAACAGCTCAAGAGACCCAGTACTTC. J is TRBJ2-5 and V is TRBV7-9; D is unclear. There are 15 residues in the CDR3. The germline CDR1 and CDR2 sequences are SEHNR and FQNEAQ (reference sequence). The V and J ends lost 0 bases and 2 bases respectively, with 10 bases between them.

The V and J genes are TRBV10-3 and TRBJ1-6, with D uncertain. Trimming pared 2 bases from V and 0 bases from J, leaving 8 bases between. Germline V gene lookup returns CDR1 ENHRY and CDR2 SYGVKD. This CDR3 has 16 residues. CDR3 sequence reads: CAISEQASSYNSPLHF. In DNA, the CDR3 is TGTGCCATCAGTGAGCAGGCGAGCTCCTATAATTCACCCCTCCACTTT.

The chain has TRBV7-8 and TRBJ1-1; unclear D gene. Trimming stripped 3 bases from V and 5 bases from J, with 16 bases between. Germline V gene data show CDR1 as SGHVS and CDR2 as FQNEAQ. The CDR3 runs to 15 residues. In DNA, the CDR3 is TGTGCCAGCAGCTTTGTGGCCAATTCGGGGACTGAAGCTTTCTTT. This encodes CASSFVANSGTEAFF.

The CDR3 DNA reads as TGTGCCACCAGAACCGGGACAGGGGCGTGGAGAAACACCGGGGAGCTGTTTTTT. This sequence encodes CATRTGTGAWRNTGELFF. The chain uses TRBV27 and TRBJ2-2; TRBD1 matches at 10 bases. Germline V gives CDR1 MNHEY, CDR2 SMNVEV (reference sequence). The ends lost 10 bases at V and 2 bases at J; junction bases unmatched: 16. This CDR3 is built from 18 residues.

V and J are TRBV7-9 and TRBJ1-1, with TRBD1 matching 7 bases. This CDR3 spans 12 amino acids. The germline V gene encodes CDR1 SEHNR and CDR2 FQNEAQ (reference sequence). V lost 5 bases, J lost 10 bases, and 7 bases stayed unmatched. The CDR3 nucleotides read TGTGCCAGCAGCCACGACAGGGATGGAGCTTTCTTT. This gives the protein CASSHDRDGAFF.

This sequence joins TRBV10-3 and TRBJ1-5, with D perhaps TRBD1 (5 bases). There are 14 residues in the CDR3. Germline V gives CDR1 ENHRY, CDR2 SYGVKD. With 8 bases removed from V and 5 bases from J, the gap between germline ends came to 16 bases. CDR3 loop: CAISERQGDQPQHF. Here the CDR3 DNA reads TGTGCCATCTCGGAGAGACAAGGGGATCAGCCCCAGCATTTT.

The rearrangement joins TRBV2 to TRBJ1-1, with TRBD1 as a possible D gene (5 bases). In germline, CDR1 is SNHLY, CDR2 FYNNEI. Trimming pared 7 bases from V and 6 bases from J, leaving 12 bases between. The CDR3 length is 12 residues. The CDR3 sequence is CASTGWLSEAFF. The DNA for the CDR3 is TGTGCCAGCACAGGGTGGTTGTCTGAAGCTTTCTTT.